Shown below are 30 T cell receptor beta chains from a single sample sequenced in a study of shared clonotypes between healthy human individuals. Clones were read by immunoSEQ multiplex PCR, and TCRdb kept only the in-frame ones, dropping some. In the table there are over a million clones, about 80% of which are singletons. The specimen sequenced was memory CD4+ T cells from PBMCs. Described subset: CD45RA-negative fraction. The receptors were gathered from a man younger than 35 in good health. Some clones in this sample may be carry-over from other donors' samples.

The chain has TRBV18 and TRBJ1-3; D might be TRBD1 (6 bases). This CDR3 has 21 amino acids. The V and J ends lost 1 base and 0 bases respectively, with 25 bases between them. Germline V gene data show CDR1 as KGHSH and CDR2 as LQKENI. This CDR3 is CASSPLMSGTYNRLSGNTIYF. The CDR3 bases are TGTGCCAGCTCACCACTTATGTCCGGGACATACAACCGGCTCTCTGGAAACACCATATATTTT.

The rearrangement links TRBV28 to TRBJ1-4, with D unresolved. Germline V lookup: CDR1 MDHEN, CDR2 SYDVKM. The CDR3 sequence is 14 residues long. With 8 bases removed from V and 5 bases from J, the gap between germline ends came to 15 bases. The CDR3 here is CASLPGPRNEKLFF. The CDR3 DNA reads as TGTGCCAGCCTACCGGGCCCTCGAAATGAAAAACTGTTTTTT.

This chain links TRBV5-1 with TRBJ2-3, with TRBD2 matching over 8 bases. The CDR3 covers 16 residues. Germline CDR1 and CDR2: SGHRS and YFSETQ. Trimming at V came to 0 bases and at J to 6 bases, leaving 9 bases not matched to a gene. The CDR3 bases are TGCGCCAGCAGCTTGGCCCGGGGAGCGGGAGAGGATACGCAGTATTTT. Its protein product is CASSLARGAGEDTQYF.

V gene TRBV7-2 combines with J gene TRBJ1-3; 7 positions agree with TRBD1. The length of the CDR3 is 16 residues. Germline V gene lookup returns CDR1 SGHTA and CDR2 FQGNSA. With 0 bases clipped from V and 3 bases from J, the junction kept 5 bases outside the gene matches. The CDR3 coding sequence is TGTGCCAGCAGCTTAGCGCAAGGGGGCCGTGGAAACACCATATATTTT. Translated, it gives CASSLAQGGRGNTIYF. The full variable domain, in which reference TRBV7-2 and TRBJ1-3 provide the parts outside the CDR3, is GAGVSQSPSNKVTEKGKDVELRCDPISGHTALYWYRQSLGQGLEFLIYFQGNSAPDKSGLPSDRFSAERTGGSVSTLTIQRTQQEDSAVYLCASSLAQGGRGNTIYFGEGSWLTVV.

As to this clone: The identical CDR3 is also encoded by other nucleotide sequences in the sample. Written as DNA, the CDR3 is TGTGCCAGTAGTGGGCTAGCGGGCACAGATACGCAGTATTTT. The encoded protein is CASSGLAGTDTQYF. V is TRBV19 and J is TRBJ2-3; 7 nucleotides agree with TRBD2. The trim removed 5 bases at V and 1 base at J, leaving 3 bases unmatched. The CDR3 has 14 amino acids. The germline gives CDR1 LNHDA, CDR2 SQIVND (reference sequence).

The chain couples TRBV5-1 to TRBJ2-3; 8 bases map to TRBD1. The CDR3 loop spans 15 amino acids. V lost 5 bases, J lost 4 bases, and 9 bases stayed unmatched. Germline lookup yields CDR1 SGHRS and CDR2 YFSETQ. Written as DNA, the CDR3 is TGCGCCAGCAGAGTCACAGGGGGATCGCCAGATACGCAGTATTTT. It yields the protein CASRVTGGSPDTQYF.

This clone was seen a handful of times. In DNA, the CDR3 is TGTGCCAGCAGCTTAGAAACAGGGTCAGGGGCCAACGTCCTGACTTTC. Translating it yields CASSLETGSGANVLTF. The gene calls are TRBV11-2 and TRBJ2-6; perhaps TRBD1 as D (6 bases). From germline, CDR1 is SGHAT and CDR2 FQNNGV. V lost 0 bases, J lost 4 bases, and 10 bases lay in between. The CDR3 covers 16 residues.

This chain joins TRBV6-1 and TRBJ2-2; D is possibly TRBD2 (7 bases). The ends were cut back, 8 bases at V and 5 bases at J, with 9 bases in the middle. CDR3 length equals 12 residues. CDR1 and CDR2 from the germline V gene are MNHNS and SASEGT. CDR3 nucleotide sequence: TGTGCCAGCCGGGGGGCGACCGGGGAGCTGTTTTTT. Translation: CASRGATGELFF.

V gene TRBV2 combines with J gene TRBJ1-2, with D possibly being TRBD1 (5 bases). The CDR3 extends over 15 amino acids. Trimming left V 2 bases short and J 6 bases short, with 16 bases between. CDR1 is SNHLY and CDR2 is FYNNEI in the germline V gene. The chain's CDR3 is CASSETTAAANGYTF. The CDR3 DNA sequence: TGTGCCAGCAGTGAAACGACAGCTGCGGCTAATGGCTACACCTTC. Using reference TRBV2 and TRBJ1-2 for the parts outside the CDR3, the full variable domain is EPEVTQTPSHQVTQMGQEVILRCVPISNHLYFYWYRQILGQKVEFLVSFYNNEISEKSEIFDDQFSVERPDGSNFTLKIRSTKLEDSAMYFCASSETTAAANGYTFGSGTRLTVV.

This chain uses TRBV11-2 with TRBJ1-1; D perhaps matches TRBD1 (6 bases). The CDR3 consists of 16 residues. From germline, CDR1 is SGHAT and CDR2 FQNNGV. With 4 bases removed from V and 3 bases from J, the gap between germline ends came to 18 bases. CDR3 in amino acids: CASSSTGFGWDTEAFF. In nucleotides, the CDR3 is TGTGCCAGCAGCTCAACAGGGTTCGGGTGGGACACTGAAGCTTTCTTT. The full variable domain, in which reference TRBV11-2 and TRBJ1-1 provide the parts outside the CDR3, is EAGVAQSPRYKIIEKRQSVAFWCNPISGHATLYWYQQILGQGPKLLIQFQNNGVVDDSQLPKDRFSAERLKGVDSTLKIQPAKLEDSAVYLCASSSTGFGWDTEAFFGQGTRLTVV.

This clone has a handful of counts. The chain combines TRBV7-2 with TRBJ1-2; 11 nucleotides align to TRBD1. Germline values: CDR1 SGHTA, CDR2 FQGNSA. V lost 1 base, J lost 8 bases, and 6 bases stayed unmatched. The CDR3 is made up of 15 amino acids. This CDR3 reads CASSLGLDRGLGYTF. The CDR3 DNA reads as TGTGCCAGCAGCTTAGGGTTGGACAGGGGGCTAGGCTACACCTTC.

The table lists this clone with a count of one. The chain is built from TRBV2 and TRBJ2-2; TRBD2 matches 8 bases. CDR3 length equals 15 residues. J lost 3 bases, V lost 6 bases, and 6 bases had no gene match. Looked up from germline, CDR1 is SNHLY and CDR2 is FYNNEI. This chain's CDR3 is CASSGAGVYTGELFF. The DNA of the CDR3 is TGTGCCAGCAGCGGAGCGGGAGTCTACACCGGGGAGCTGTTTTTT.

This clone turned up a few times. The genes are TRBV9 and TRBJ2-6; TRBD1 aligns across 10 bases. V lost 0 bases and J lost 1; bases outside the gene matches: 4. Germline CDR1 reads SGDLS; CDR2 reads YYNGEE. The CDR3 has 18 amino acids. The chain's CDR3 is CASSVGQGAGSGANVLTF. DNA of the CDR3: TGTGCCAGCAGCGTAGGACAGGGGGCCGGGTCTGGGGCCAACGTCCTGACTTTC.

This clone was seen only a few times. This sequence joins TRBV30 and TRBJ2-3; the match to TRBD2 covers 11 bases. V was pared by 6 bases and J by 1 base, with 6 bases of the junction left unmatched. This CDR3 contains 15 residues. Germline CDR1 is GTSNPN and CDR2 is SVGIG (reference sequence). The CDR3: CACYQGLAGTDTQYF. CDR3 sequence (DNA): TGTGCCTGCTATCAGGGACTAGCGGGCACAGATACGCAGTATTTT.

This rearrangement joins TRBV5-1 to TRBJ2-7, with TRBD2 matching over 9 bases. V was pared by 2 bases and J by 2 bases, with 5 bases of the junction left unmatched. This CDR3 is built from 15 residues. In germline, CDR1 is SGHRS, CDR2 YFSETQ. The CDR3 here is CASSFRSGSTYEQYF. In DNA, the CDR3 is TGCGCCAGCAGCTTCCGTAGCGGGAGCACCTACGAGCAGTACTTC.

This CDR3 reads CASSSSGTGNAYEQYF. The CDR3 region has the DNA TGTGCCAGCAGTTCCTCTGGGACAGGGAACGCTTACGAGCAGTACTTC. The rearrangement uses TRBV28 and TRBJ2-7; 9 bases map to TRBD1. From germline, CDR1 is MDHEN and CDR2 SYDVKM. J was trimmed by 4 bases and V by 4 bases; bases with no gene match: 11. CDR3 length: 16 residues.

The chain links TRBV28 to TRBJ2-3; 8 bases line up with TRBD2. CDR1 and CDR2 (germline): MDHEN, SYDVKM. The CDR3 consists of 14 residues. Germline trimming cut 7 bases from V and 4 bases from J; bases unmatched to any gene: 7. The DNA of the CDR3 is TGTGCCAGCAAGGCGGGAGGCTGGGCAGATACGCAGTATTTT. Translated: CASKAGGWADTQYF.

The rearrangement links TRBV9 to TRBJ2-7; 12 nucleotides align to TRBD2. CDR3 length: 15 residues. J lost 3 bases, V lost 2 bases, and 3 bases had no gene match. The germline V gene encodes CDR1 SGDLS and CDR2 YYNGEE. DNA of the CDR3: TGTGCCAGCAGCGTCGGACTAGCGGGGAACTACGAGCAGTACTTC. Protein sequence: CASSVGLAGNYEQYF. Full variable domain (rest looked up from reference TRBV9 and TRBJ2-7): DSGVTQTPKHLITATGQRVTLRCSPRSGDLSVYWYQQSLDQGLQFLIQYYNGEERAKGNILERFSAQQFPDLHSELNLSSLELGDSALYFCASSVGLAGNYEQYFGPGTRLTVT.

The CDR3 sequence: CSTPENTEAFF. In DNA form, the CDR3 reads TGCAGTACTCCAGAGAACACTGAAGCTTTCTTT. This sequence joins TRBV20-1 and TRBJ1-1; no firm D call. Germline loops: CDR1 DFQATT, CDR2 SNEGSKA (reference sequence). The CDR3 has 11 amino acids. V dropped 8 bases and J dropped 1 base, with 8 bases sitting between them.

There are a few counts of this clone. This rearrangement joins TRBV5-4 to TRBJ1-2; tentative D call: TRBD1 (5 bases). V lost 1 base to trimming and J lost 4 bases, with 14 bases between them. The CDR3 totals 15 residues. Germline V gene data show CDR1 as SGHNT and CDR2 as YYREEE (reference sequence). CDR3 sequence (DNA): TGTGCCAGCAGCTTGTCGGAGGGGCGGTTCTATGGCTACACCTTC. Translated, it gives CASSLSEGRFYGYTF.

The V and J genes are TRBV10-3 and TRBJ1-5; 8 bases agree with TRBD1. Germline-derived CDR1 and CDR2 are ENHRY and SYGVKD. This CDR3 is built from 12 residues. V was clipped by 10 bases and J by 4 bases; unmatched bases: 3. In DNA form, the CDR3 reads TGTGCCAGTGGGACAGGAAATCAGCCCCAGCATTTT. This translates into CASGTGNQPQHF.

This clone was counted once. CDR3 sequence reads: CASSAGPSYNEQFF. CDR3 nucleotide sequence: TGCGCCAGCAGCGCCGGCCCCTCTTACAATGAGCAGTTCTTC. The chain uses TRBV5-1 and TRBJ2-1; D not certain. Germline loops: CDR1 SGHRS, CDR2 YFSETQ. With 4 bases removed from V and 4 bases from J, the gap between germline ends came to 12 bases. There are 14 residues in the CDR3.

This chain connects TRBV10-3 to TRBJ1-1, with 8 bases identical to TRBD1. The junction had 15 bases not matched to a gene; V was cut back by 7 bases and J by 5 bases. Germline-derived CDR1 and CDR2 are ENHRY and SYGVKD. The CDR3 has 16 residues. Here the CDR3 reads CAIKGQGGREGTEAFF. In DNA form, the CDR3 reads TGTGCCATCAAAGGACAGGGAGGGAGGGAAGGGACTGAAGCTTTCTTT.

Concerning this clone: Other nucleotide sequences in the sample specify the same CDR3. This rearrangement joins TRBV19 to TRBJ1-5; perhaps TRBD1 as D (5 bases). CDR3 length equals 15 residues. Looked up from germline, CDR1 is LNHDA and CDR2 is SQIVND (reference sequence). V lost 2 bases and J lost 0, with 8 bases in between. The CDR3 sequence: CASSITGRSNQPQHF. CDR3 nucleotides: TGTGCCAGTAGTATAACAGGACGTAGCAATCAGCCCCAGCATTTT. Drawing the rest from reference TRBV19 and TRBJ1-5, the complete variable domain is DGGITQSPKYLFRKEGQNVTLSCEQNLNHDAMYWYRQDPGQGLRLIYYSQIVNDFQKGDIAEGYSVSREKKESFPLTVTSAQKNPTAFYLCASSITGRSNQPQHFGDGTRLSIL.

For the CDR3, the DNA is TGCGCCAGCAGCCAACAAATGGCTAGCGTTGATGAGCAGTTCTTC. The encoded protein is CASSQQMASVDEQFF. The chain has TRBV4-3 and TRBJ2-1; tentatively, D is TRBD2 (6 bases). V was shortened by 2 bases and J by 8 bases, with 16 bases between the two germline ends. This CDR3 contains 15 residues. The V gene's germline CDR1 is LGHNA and CDR2 YSLEER.

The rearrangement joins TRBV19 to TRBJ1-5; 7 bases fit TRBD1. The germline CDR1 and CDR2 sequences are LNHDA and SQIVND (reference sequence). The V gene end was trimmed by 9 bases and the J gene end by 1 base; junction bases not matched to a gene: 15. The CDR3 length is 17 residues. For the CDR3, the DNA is TGTGCCAGCAAGAGGGGGCAAGTGGAAATAAGCAATCAGCCCCAGCATTTT. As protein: CASKRGQVEISNQPQHF.

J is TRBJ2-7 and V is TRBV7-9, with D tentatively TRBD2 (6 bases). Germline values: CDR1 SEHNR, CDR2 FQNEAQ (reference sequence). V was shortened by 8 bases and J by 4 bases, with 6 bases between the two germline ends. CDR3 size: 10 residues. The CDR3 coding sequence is TGTGCCAGCGGGGGGTACGAGCAGTACTTC. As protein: CASGGYEQYF.

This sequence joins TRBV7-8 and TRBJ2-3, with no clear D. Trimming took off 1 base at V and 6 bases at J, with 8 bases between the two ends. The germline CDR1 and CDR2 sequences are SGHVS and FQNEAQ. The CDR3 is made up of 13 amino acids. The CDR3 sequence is CASSLVRSDTQYF. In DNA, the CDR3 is TGTGCCAGCAGCTTAGTCCGCTCGGATACGCAGTATTTT.

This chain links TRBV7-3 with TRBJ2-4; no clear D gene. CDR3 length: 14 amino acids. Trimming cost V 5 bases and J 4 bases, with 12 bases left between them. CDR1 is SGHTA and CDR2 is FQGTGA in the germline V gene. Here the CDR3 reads CASSPKLEKNIQYF. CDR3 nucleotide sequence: TGTGCCAGCAGCCCCAAGCTCGAGAAAAACATTCAGTACTTC.

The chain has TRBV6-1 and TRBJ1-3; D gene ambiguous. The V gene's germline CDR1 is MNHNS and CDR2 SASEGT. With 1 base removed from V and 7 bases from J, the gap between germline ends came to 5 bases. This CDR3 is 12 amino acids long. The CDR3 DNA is TGTGCCAGCAGTGAAGGGGAGAACACCATATATTTT. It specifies CASSEGENTIYF.